The clone carrying this TCR beta chain was seen ten or more times. Thyroid surgery had not been preceded by any treatment in any patient. Authors' processing steps: For papillary thyroid cancer, a distant-metastasis classifier was constructed from CDR3 differences observed across clinicopathological groups. TCRdb recomputed clones from the PCR reads via MiXCR. What appears here as the V and J calls and clone size reflects TCRdb's work, not the paper's. Of around 23,000 clones listed, about 24% are singletons. Unmatched junction bases numbered 8, after V lost 3 bases and J lost 5 bases. Germline V lookup: CDR1 DFQATT, CDR2 SNEGSKA (reference sequence). The CDR3 runs 15 residues. The data were obtained in a study of metastatic and nonmetastatic thyroid tumors.

The J gene is TRBJ2-3, the V gene TRBV20-1, with 10 bases matching TRBD2. What was sequenced was blood. This sequence originates from a male donor with papillary thyroid cancer or a benign thyroid nodule (not recorded which). Some clones in this sample may be carry-over from other donors' samples. In DNA, the CDR3 is TGCAGTGCTAGCTTGGTAGCGGGAGGATTAGATACGCAGTATTTT. This gives the protein CSASLVAGGLDTQYF.